These 18 T cell receptor beta chains came from one sample sequenced in a study of Graves' ophthalmopathy and Graves' hyperthyroidism. Amplifying from RNA transcripts, the study obtained TCR beta CDR3 regions. Following a first-round RT-PCR that used HTBI primers, a second-round multiplex PCR was carried out. One entry per CDR3 protein results from TCRdb running MiXCR on the multiplex PCR reads. The repertoire holds under 350,000 distinct CDR3 sequences, with 15% to 20% as singletons. The material sequenced was peripheral blood. Every receptor here comes from an adult man with Graves' ophthalmopathy.

This clonotype occurred many times. The chain couples TRBV4-2 to TRBJ1-1; D gene uncertain. The CDR3 is 14 amino acids. CDR1 and CDR2 (germline): LGHNA, YNFKEQ. V lost 5 bases and J lost 5, with 15 bases in between. CDR3 DNA: TGTGCCAGCAGCGAGGAATTTTCGGCGACTGAAGCTTTCTTT. This codes for CASSEEFSATEAFF.

At least ten counts were recorded for this clonotype. V usage is TRBV6-1 and J usage is TRBJ1-1; tentative D call: TRBD1 (5 bases). This CDR3 region has 12 residues. With 8 bases removed from V and 7 bases from J, the gap between germline ends came to 14 bases. CDR1 MNHNS and CDR2 SASEGT come from the germline V gene. CDR3 bases: TGTGCCAGCCGCCCGGGGGGTAATGAAGCTTTCTTT. As protein: CASRPGGNEAFF.

This clonotype occurred many times. The genes are TRBV28 and TRBJ1-5, with 7 bases identical to TRBD1. The CDR3 contains 14 residues. Germline V gene lookup returns CDR1 MDHEN and CDR2 SYDVKM. V trimming: 8 bases; J trimming: 0 bases; junction bases outside the gene matches: 4. The CDR3 protein is CASSGQDSNQPQHF. CDR3 DNA: TGTGCCAGCTCAGGACAGGATAGCAATCAGCCCCAGCATTTT. Together with reference TRBV28 and TRBJ1-5, the CDR3 gives the full variable domain: DVKVTQSSRYLVKRTGEKVFLECVQDMDHENMFWYRQDPGLGLRLIYFSYDVKMKEKGDIPEGYSVSREKKERFSLILESASTNQTSMYLCASSGQDSNQPQHFGDGTRLSIL.

Many counts were recorded for this clonotype. The chain has TRBV7-9 and TRBJ1-2, with D hard to call. The length of the CDR3 is 12 residues. V dropped 2 bases and J dropped 4 bases, with 5 bases sitting between them. CDR1 is SEHNR, CDR2 FQNEAQ, per germline (reference sequence). The CDR3 is CASSLSFYGYTF. CDR3 nucleotide sequence: TGTGCCAGCAGCTTAAGTTTCTATGGCTACACCTTC.

This clonotype has a count of ten or more. The J gene is TRBJ2-6, the V gene TRBV7-6; D unresolved. The germline V and J ends were trimmed by 1 base and 0 bases, with 13 bases remaining between them. The CDR3 spans 18 residues. The germline V gene encodes CDR1 SGHVS and CDR2 FNYEAQ. The CDR3 nucleotides read TGTGCCAGCAGCTTAGACAGACGACGGAGCTCTGGGGCCAACGTCCTGACTTTC. As protein: CASSLDRRRSSGANVLTF.

The table lists this clonotype with many counts. The rearrangement links TRBV27 to TRBJ1-5; maybe TRBD1 (5 bases). The CDR3 is made up of 18 amino acids. Trimming cost V 4 bases and J 0 bases, with 19 bases left between them. Per the germline V gene, CDR1 is MNHEY and CDR2 is SMNVEV (reference sequence). The CDR3 here is CASSSNSPGLYSNQPQHF. CDR3 DNA: TGTGCCAGCAGTTCTAATTCCCCGGGACTCTATAGCAATCAGCCCCAGCATTTT.

A word on this clonotype: A junction end diverges from the germline sequence, so it may reflect a read error. The chain links TRBV6-1 to TRBJ1-2; possibly TRBD1 for D (5 bases). Germline CDR1 is MNHNS and CDR2 is SASEGT. This CDR3 is 13 amino acids long. CDR3 amino acids: CASREDSFAGYTF. CDR3 in DNA: TGTGCCAGCAGGGAAGACAGCTTCGCTGGCTACACCTTC.

This clonotype was picked up a small number of times. The rearrangement uses TRBV4-1 and TRBJ2-5; no clear D gene. The germline CDR1 and CDR2 sequences are MGHRA and YSYEKL. V was trimmed by 1 base and J by 1 base, leaving 10 bases between them. This CDR3 has 15 residues. CDR3 sequence (DNA): TGCGCCAGCAGCCAAGGTGCCCGGGCCCAAGAGACCCAGTACTTC. As protein: CASSQGARAQETQYF.

The V and J genes are TRBV6-2 or TRBV6-3 and TRBJ1-3, with D possibly matching TRBD1 (5 bases). The length of the CDR3 is 15 residues. Per germline, CDR1 MNHEY and CDR2 SVGEGT. V lost 6 bases to trimming and J lost 0 bases, with 12 bases between them. The CDR3 reads CASSRSTVSGNTIYF. The CDR3 DNA follows: TGTGCCAGCAGCCGCTCGACAGTCTCTGGAAACACCATATATTTT.

This clonotype was counted many times. The J gene is TRBJ2-5, the V gene TRBV6-1; D remains ambiguous. Germline CDR1 MNHNS, CDR2 SASEGT. The CDR3 runs 13 residues. The V end was cut by 4 bases, the J end by 5 bases, with 11 bases between. CDR3 in amino acids: CASSAEGGETQYF. As DNA, the CDR3 is TGTGCCAGCAGTGCCGAAGGTGGCGAGACCCAGTACTTC.

This clonotype was recorded many times. The chain links TRBV29-1 to TRBJ2-5; 7 bases fit TRBD2. J lost 4 bases, V lost 6 bases, and 11 bases had no gene match. There are 14 residues in the CDR3. CDR1 SQVTM and CDR2 ANQGSEA come from the germline V gene. CDR3 in DNA: TGCAGCGTCAGCCAGGGACGCGGGGGAGAGACCCAGTACTTC. Protein sequence: CSVSQGRGGETQYF.

This clonotype was found many times. The V and J genes are TRBV6-5 and TRBJ1-5; D gene uncertain. Germline CDR1 and CDR2: MNHEY and SVGAGI. The CDR3 has 14 residues. V lost 8 bases and J 0 bases, leaving 11 bases between the germline ends. DNA for the CDR3: TGTGCCAGCGATAGAATGTTTAGCAATCAGCCCCAGCATTTT. This codes for CASDRMFSNQPQHF.

The table lists this clonotype with many counts. The V call is TRBV5-4, the J call TRBJ2-2; D is unresolved. Trimming removed 2 bases at V and 3 bases at J, with 17 bases between. The germline gives CDR1 SGHNT, CDR2 YYREEE (reference sequence). The CDR3 loop spans 17 amino acids. The CDR3 region is CASSFRDTIRHTGELFF. As DNA, the CDR3 is TGTGCCAGCAGCTTTAGAGACACCATACGTCACACCGGGGAGCTGTTTTTT.

There are many counts of this clonotype. V gene TRBV2 combines with J gene TRBJ1-1; D possibly corresponds to TRBD1 (6 bases). Trimming removed 6 bases at V and 4 bases at J, with 18 bases between. This CDR3 comprises 15 residues. Looked up from germline, CDR1 is SNHLY and CDR2 is FYNNEI. In nucleotides, the CDR3 is TGTGCCAGCAGCGGGAAACAGGGAGGCGGCACTGAAGCTTTCTTT. This encodes CASSGKQGGGTEAFF.

In its sample, this clonotype was seen many times. The chain has TRBV29-1 and TRBJ1-1; tentatively, D is TRBD1 (6 bases). Trimming stripped 6 bases from V and 1 base from J, with 12 bases between. This CDR3 comprises 13 residues. The germline V gene has CDR1 SQVTM and CDR2 ANQGSEA. DNA for the CDR3: TGCAGCGTCCAACAGGGCGGGAACACTGAAGCTTTCTTT. This encodes CSVQQGGNTEAFF. The entire variable domain, with the rest obtained from reference TRBV29-1 and TRBJ1-1, is as follows: SAVISQKPSRDICQRGTSLTIQCQVDSQVTMMFWYRQQPGQSLTLIATANQGSEATYESGFVIDKFPISRPNLTFSTLTVSNMSPEDSSIYLCSVQQGGNTEAFFGQGTRLTVV.

The chain couples TRBV4-1 to TRBJ1-1; D unresolved. The germline CDR1 and CDR2 sequences are MGHRA and YSYEKL. V was trimmed by 1 base and J by 1 base, leaving 7 bases between them. The CDR3 has 14 residues. In DNA form, the CDR3 reads TGCGCCAGCAGCCAAGCCTGGGGGAACACTGAAGCTTTCTTT. It yields the protein CASSQAWGNTEAFF.

Ten or more counts support this clonotype. V gene TRBV20-1 combines with J gene TRBJ2-3; 10 positions agree with TRBD2. CDR1 and CDR2 from the germline V gene are DFQATT and SNEGSKA (reference sequence). V lost 5 bases, J lost 2 bases, and 7 bases stayed unmatched. The CDR3 has 15 residues. The CDR3 DNA reads TGCAGTGCTTCACGGACTAGCGGAAACACAGATACGCAGTATTTT. Encoded protein: CSASRTSGNTDTQYF.

The rearrangement joins TRBV4-3 to TRBJ2-5, with TRBD2 matching 13 bases. Per germline, CDR1 LGHNA and CDR2 YSLEER. The CDR3 runs 16 residues. The V gene end was trimmed by 3 bases and the J gene end by 4 bases; junction bases not matched to a gene: 5. The CDR3 is CASSQGLAGRGETQYF. Written as DNA, the CDR3 is TGCGCCAGCAGCCAGGGACTAGCGGGAAGGGGAGAGACCCAGTACTTC.